Below, 14 T cell receptor beta chains from the same sample are listed, as sequenced in a study of T cells in Graves' hyperthyroidism and ophthalmopathy (dated by TCRdb to between 2017 and 2020). Receptor amplification or capture employed multiplex PCR. The instrument was an Illumina HiSeq 2000. The TCR beta CDR3 regions were amplified from the RNA transcripts. For the first round of RT-PCR on the TCR CDR3, the HTBI primer set was used together with the Qiagen OneStep RT-PCR kit. The raw public reads went through TCRdb reprocessing: fastp at Q25, MiXCR clone calling, in-frame beta chains kept. Rows matching on CDR3 protein sequence are summarized as one entry with the most common DNA and genes. This sample lists 650,000 to 800,000 distinct CDR3 sequences; just under 45% were detected once. Of the sample, roughly 6.5% is held by the ten largest clones. Material for sequencing was peripheral blood or thyroid tissue (not recorded which). The receptors here all came from an adult man with Graves' disease, either hyperthyroidism or ophthalmopathy (not recorded which).

The chain employs TRBV20-1 and TRBJ2-2, with 10 bases identical to TRBD2. Germline V lookup: CDR1 DFQATT, CDR2 SNEGSKA (reference sequence). The V and J ends lost 3 bases and 6 bases, in that order; junction bases with no gene match: 7. The CDR3 covers 15 residues. The CDR3 is CSARFGSGRSGELFF. CDR3 DNA: TGCAGTGCTAGGTTTGGTAGCGGGAGGTCCGGGGAGCTGTTTTTT.

The chain has TRBV15 and TRBJ2-7; 7 bases fit TRBD1. The CDR3 has 15 amino acids. The V segment lost 1 base and the J segment 2 bases; nucleotides outside the gene matches: 5. Germline lookup yields CDR1 LNHNV and CDR2 YYDKDF (reference sequence). The chain's CDR3 is CATSRAGTVAYEQYF. CDR3 DNA: TGTGCCACCAGCAGAGCCGGGACAGTCGCCTACGAGCAGTACTTC.

This rearrangement joins TRBV2 to TRBJ1-3; unclear D gene. With 6 bases removed from V and 5 bases from J, the gap between germline ends came to 8 bases. Germline-derived CDR1 and CDR2 are SNHLY and FYNNEI. This CDR3 has 12 residues. DNA of the CDR3: TGTGCCAGCAGACCCGGGAGAAACACCATATATTTT. Protein product: CASRPGRNTIYF.

The table lists this clonotype with a few counts. V gene TRBV6-6 combines with J gene TRBJ2-7; D ambiguous. Germline V gives CDR1 MNHNY, CDR2 SVGAGI (reference sequence). The CDR3 runs to 12 residues. The ends were cut back, 9 bases at V and 3 bases at J, with 12 bases in the middle. CDR3 region: CASTGMGYEQYF. The CDR3 DNA sequence: TGTGCCAGTACGGGTATGGGCTACGAGCAGTACTTC.

This clonotype was counted at least ten times. The chain combines TRBV15 with TRBJ1-5; TRBD1 might be the D (5 bases). The CDR3 sequence is 14 residues long. CDR1 is LNHNV and CDR2 is YYDKDF in the germline V gene (reference sequence). The germline V and J ends were trimmed by 0 bases and 10 bases, with 13 bases remaining between them. The CDR3 DNA sequence: TGTGCCACCAGCAGAGATCAAGGGGCCAGACCCCAGCATTTT. Its translation: CATSRDQGARPQHF.

Comments on this clonotype: A junction end diverges from the germline sequence, so it may reflect a read error. The chain is built from TRBV10-1 and TRBJ1-1, with TRBD1 matching over 10 bases. CDR1 is WNHNN and CDR2 is SYGVQD in the germline V gene (reference sequence). This CDR3 has 16 amino acids. CDR3 nucleotide sequence: TGTGCCAGCAGTCGGCCGGGACAGGGGTTGGACACTGAAGCTTTCTTT. Translating gives CASSRPGQGLDTEAFF.

This clonotype was seen a few times. The chain combines TRBV6-5 with TRBJ2-7; unclear D gene. The CDR3 length is 12 residues. The V end lost 7 bases, the J end lost 3 bases, and 10 bases lay between the germline ends. Germline values: CDR1 MNHEY, CDR2 SVGAGI. The CDR3: CASNGQNYEQYF. In nucleotides, the CDR3 is TGTGCCAGCAATGGGCAGAACTACGAGCAGTACTTC.

This clonotype was observed many times. J is TRBJ1-4 and V is TRBV15; D is uncertain. V lost 8 bases, J lost 0 bases, and 10 bases lay in between. Germline CDR1 is LNHNV and CDR2 is YYDKDF (reference sequence). This CDR3 spans 14 amino acids. Here the CDR3 DNA reads TGTGCCACCCGAGGGTCGACAACTAATGAAAAACTGTTTTTT. It encodes CATRGSTTNEKLFF.

The chain joins TRBV7-2 to TRBJ2-7, with D uncertain. The length of the CDR3 is 14 residues. Germline V gene data show CDR1 as SGHTA and CDR2 as FQGNSA. The V end lost 7 bases, the J end lost 3 bases, and 16 bases lay between the germline ends. The CDR3 DNA sequence: TGTGCCAGCACCGTGGGCGCAGGTGGCTACGAGCAGTACTTC. Its protein is CASTVGAGGYEQYF.

This sequence joins TRBV7-9 and TRBJ1-5; D ambiguous. The CDR3 runs 16 residues. The V gene lost 5 bases and the J gene lost 2 bases, with 16 bases spanning the gap. Per germline, CDR1 SEHNR and CDR2 FQNEAQ (reference sequence). CDR3 region: CASSPAGMVGNQPQHF. The CDR3, as DNA: TGTGCCAGCAGCCCCGCCGGAATGGTTGGCAATCAGCCCCAGCATTTT.

This clonotype was counted many times. The chain is built from TRBV20-1 and TRBJ2-7; possibly TRBD1 or TRBD2 for D (5 bases each). The CDR3 extends over 14 amino acids. Trimming left V 3 bases short and J 2 bases short, with 14 bases between. Per the germline V gene, CDR1 is DFQATT and CDR2 is SNEGSKA (reference sequence). CDR3 sequence: CSARKRGETYEQYF. The CDR3, as DNA: TGCAGTGCTAGGAAACGGGGCGAAACCTACGAGCAGTACTTC.

Turning to this clonotype: This may be a read error: a much more frequent sequence differs by one nucleotide. The CDR3 region is CATSELAGSYEQYF. CDR3 in DNA: TGTGCCACCAGTGAACTAGCGGGAAGCTACGAGCAGTACTTC. This rearrangement joins TRBV6-1 to TRBJ2-7, with 10 bases aligning to TRBD2. The CDR3 sequence is 14 residues long. Germline values: CDR1 MNHNS, CDR2 SASEGT.

The chain joins TRBV20-1 to TRBJ1-2, with D perhaps TRBD1 (5 bases). Trimming left V 6 bases short and J 2 bases short, with 16 bases between. From germline, CDR1 is DFQATT and CDR2 SNEGSKA (reference sequence). This CDR3 is built from 14 residues. CDR3 sequence reads: CSAPGNRDNYGYTF. The CDR3 nucleotides are TGCAGTGCCCCCGGGAACCGGGACAACTATGGCTACACCTTC.

V is TRBV20-1 and J is TRBJ1-5; D possibly corresponds to TRBD1 (5 bases). Trimming took 3 bases from V and 5 from J, leaving 17 bases between them. The germline V gene encodes CDR1 DFQATT and CDR2 SNEGSKA (reference sequence). This CDR3 is 15 amino acids long. The CDR3, as DNA: TGCAGTGCTAGGTCCCACGGGGCAGACGATCAGCCCCAGCATTTT. It specifies CSARSHGADDQPQHF.